A selection of T cell receptor beta chains follows, all from one sample in a study of beta chain features in type 1 diabetes. TCRdb keeps only in-frame clones here, not all; method: immunoSEQ multiplex PCR. The repertoire includes approximately 470,000 clones, approximately 30% of them detected once, and 0.05% to 0.065% sits in the top ten. Sequenced: naive CD4+ T cells from blood. Receptors originate from a man younger than 35 in good health. CDR3s include the opening cysteine and the closing phenylalanine or tryptophan. D genes are given only for firm matches. Clone size, where shown, is once, few, many, or a class for clones that have expanded.

cdr3_nt cdr3_aa j_call d_call v_call clone_size
TGTGCCTGGGGGGCCAACTACGAGCAGTACTTC CAWGANYEQYF TRBJ2-7 - TRBV30 -
TGCGCCAGCAGCTTGGAGTCTCTAGCGGGAGGATCCGATACGCAGTATTTT CASSLESLAGGSDTQYF TRBJ2-3 TRBD2 TRBV5-1 -
TGTGCCAGCAGTGAACTGGTAGTTAGGGCAGATACGCAGTATTTT CASSELVVRADTQYF TRBJ2-3 - TRBV2 -
TGCAGCGTTGTTACCGGGAACACTGAAGCTTTCTTT CSVVTGNTEAFF TRBJ1-1 - TRBV29-1 few
TGTGCCAGTACCTCCCGTCCGGGCCCACAAGAGACCCAGTACTTC CASTSRPGPQETQYF TRBJ2-5 - TRBV19 few
TGTGCCTGGAGGGCGGGGGGCAATCAGCCCCAGCATTTT CAWRAGGNQPQHF TRBJ1-5 - TRBV30 few
TGTGCCAGCAGCTCGGGACAGGGGAATCGGAATGAGCAGTTCTTC CASSSGQGNRNEQFF TRBJ2-1 TRBD1 TRBV13 -
TGCAGCGTTGGGGCGCGGGGGGCATACTATGGCTACACCTTC CSVGARGAYYGYTF TRBJ1-2 - TRBV29-1 -
TGTGCCAGCAGCCGGAAAAGCAAGGCCAAAAACATTCAGTACTTC CASSRKSKAKNIQYF TRBJ2-4 - TRBV6-5 -
TGTGCCAGCACCCAAGCCGGGACGGCGGCTATAATGAACACTGAAGCTTTCTTT CASTQAGTAAIMNTEAFF TRBJ1-1 - TRBV28 few
TGCAGCGTTCGTAAAGTTCTGGGGGATGAAGCTTTCTTT CSVRKVLGDEAFF TRBJ1-1 - TRBV29-1 few
TGTGCCATCACCAGGGACAGCCTCACTGAAGCTTTCTTT CAITRDSLTEAFF TRBJ1-1 TRBD1 TRBV10-3 few
TGTGCCAGCAGCCCCAGGACTACTTCCTACGAGCAGTACTTC CASSPRTTSYEQYF TRBJ2-7 - TRBV9 -
TGTGCCAGTAGTATAGATTCGGGTACCTACGAGCAGTACTTC CASSIDSGTYEQYF TRBJ2-7 - TRBV19 few
TGTGCCATCAGTGAGTTGGACAGGATGAACACTGAAGCTTTCTTT CAISELDRMNTEAFF TRBJ1-1 TRBD1 TRBV10-3 -
TGTGCCGGCCGAGGGGGCAGCATGAACACTGAAGCTTTCTTT CAGRGGSMNTEAFF TRBJ1-1 TRBD1 TRBV30 -
TGTGCCAGCAGCTTAGCGGCAGCTGTCTACGAGCAGTACTTC CASSLAAAVYEQYF TRBJ2-7 - TRBV7-2 few
TGCAGCGCCTCCCCCGGAACCTACGAGCAGTACTTC CSASPGTYEQYF TRBJ2-7 - TRBV29-1 -
TGTGCCAGCTCACCAAAAAGGGCGTCCGAGCAGTACTTC CASSPKRASEQYF TRBJ2-7 - TRBV18 few
TGTGCCAGCAGTTACTGGGACAGGGGGCGTCGGGAGACCCAGTACTTC CASSYWDRGRRETQYF TRBJ2-5 TRBD1 TRBV6-6 -
TGTGCCAGCAGTTACTCGACCCGTCGGACCCAGTACTTC CASSYSTRRTQYF TRBJ2-5 - TRBV6-6 few
TGTGCCTGGAGCCCAAGGACCCCTGAAGCTTTCTTT CAWSPRTPEAFF TRBJ1-1 - TRBV30 once
TGTGCCTGGAACCAGGGGATATCGACAGATACGCAGTATTTT CAWNQGISTDTQYF TRBJ2-3 - TRBV30 few
TGTGCCAGCAGCCCGCCTGACAGGGGACGAGACGAGCAGTACTTC CASSPPDRGRDEQYF TRBJ2-7 TRBD1 TRBV28 -
TGTGCCAGCAGCGTAGATCCCCAGGGCCATGAGCAGTTCTTC CASSVDPQGHEQFF TRBJ2-1 - TRBV9 few
TGTGCCAGCAGGAGGGACCTGTATGGCTACACCTTC CASRRDLYGYTF TRBJ1-2 - TRBV6-5 -
TGCAGCGTGGCCGTTTTCGCGAACACCGGGGAGCTGTTTTTT CSVAVFANTGELFF TRBJ2-2 - TRBV29-1 few
TGTGCCAGCAGCTTCGATTTTCGCCCAGATACGCAGTATTTT CASSFDFRPDTQYF TRBJ2-3 - TRBV7-2 -
TGTGCCAGCAGTGCGGGCGGCCCCGGAGGGGATACGCAGTATTTT CASSAGGPGGDTQYF TRBJ2-3 - TRBV6-1 -
TGTGCCTGGAGTGCCCTGGGTCGGTACAATGAGCAGTTCTTC CAWSALGRYNEQFF TRBJ2-1 - TRBV30 few
TGTGCCAGCAGTGGCTACGAGCAGTACTTC CASSGYEQYF TRBJ2-7 - TRBV28 few
TGTGCCTGGAGTGTACGAGGGGGCCTAGCCAAAAACATTCAGTACTTC CAWSVRGGLAKNIQYF TRBJ2-4 TRBD1 TRBV30 few
TGTGCCTGGAGTCACAGGGGTATAAGGGAAAAACTGTTTTTT CAWSHRGIREKLFF TRBJ1-4 TRBD1 TRBV30 few
TGCAGCTACAGTTACGGGACGTACCAAGAGACCCAGTACTTC CSYSYGTYQETQYF TRBJ2-5 - TRBV29-1 -
TGCAGCGTTGACAGGACTAGCTTAGAGACCCAGTACTTC CSVDRTSLETQYF TRBJ2-5 TRBD2 TRBV29-1 few
TGTGCCAGCAGCTCTACACATGCGGGAGGCGGCAATGAGCAGTTCTTC CASSSTHAGGGNEQFF TRBJ2-1 TRBD2 TRBV7-9 -
TGTGCCAGCACCAAGGGAGGCACTGAAGCTTTCTTT CASTKGGTEAFF TRBJ1-1 - TRBV2 few
TGTGCCAGCAGCGTTAGCGGGCAGAACTACGAGCAGTACTTC CASSVSGQNYEQYF TRBJ2-7 TRBD2 TRBV9 few
TGTGCCTGGAGTGTACGGGGAGGACTTGGGCAGTACTTC CAWSVRGGLGQYF TRBJ2-7 - TRBV30 -
TGTGCCAGCAGTGAAGCGGGAGGGAGCACAGATACGCAGTATTTT CASSEAGGSTDTQYF TRBJ2-3 TRBD2 TRBV6-1 -
TGTGCCTGGAGTGTACTTTTTCAAGAGACCCAGTACTTC CAWSVLFQETQYF TRBJ2-5 - TRBV30 -
TGTGCCTGGAGTTTAGAGACAGGGAATGGTGGGGAGCAGTACTTC CAWSLETGNGGEQYF TRBJ2-7 TRBD1 TRBV30 few
TGTGCTAGTGGTTCCCACACATGGACCTCTGGGGCCAACGTCCTGACTTTC CASGSHTWTSGANVLTF TRBJ2-6 - TRBV12-5 few
TGCAGCGTTGAAGACGCGCGGGAGGGCTACGAGCAGTACTTC CSVEDAREGYEQYF TRBJ2-7 TRBD2 TRBV29-1 -
TGTGCCAGCACAGGACAAGAGACCCAGTACTTC CASTGQETQYF TRBJ2-5 - TRBV6-1 few
TGTGCCAGCAGCCCTACGGGGCAAGTGCAGTACTTC CASSPTGQVQYF TRBJ2-7 - TRBV7-9 -
TGTGCCACCAGCGTCGGGGCTAGCGGGAGTAATGAGCAGTTCTTC CATSVGASGSNEQFF TRBJ2-1 TRBD2 TRBV15 -
TGTGCCACCGGACTAGGGCAGGAAAGCAATCAGCCCCAGCATTTT CATGLGQESNQPQHF TRBJ1-5 - TRBV15 -
TGTGCCAGCAGTTTAGGTCTCGGGCCCAACTATGGCTACACCTTC CASSLGLGPNYGYTF TRBJ1-2 - TRBV28 -
TGCAGCGTTCCCCGCAGGGTGGATAGCGAGCAGTACTTC CSVPRRVDSEQYF TRBJ2-7 - TRBV29-1 few
TGTGCCATCAGTTTCACGAGCGGGGGGACGGATGAGCAGTTCTTC CAISFTSGGTDEQFF TRBJ2-1 TRBD2 TRBV10-3 -
TGTGCCAGCAGACGGACAGGTCAAGAGACCCAGTACTTC CASRRTGQETQYF TRBJ2-5 TRBD1 TRBV11-2 -
TGCGCCAGCAGCCAAGATCCCTTATTAGCGGGAGTTCCTTACGAGCAGTACTTC CASSQDPLLAGVPYEQYF TRBJ2-7 TRBD2 TRBV4-1 few
TGTGCCAGCAGTTACTCTTGGCCGGAGCAGTACTTC CASSYSWPEQYF TRBJ2-7 - TRBV6-6 -